The 4 T cell receptor beta chains below all came from one sample that was sequenced in a study of beta chain features in type 1 diabetes. As every portion of the isolated RNA was reverse transcribed, the sequencing read expressed TCRB transcripts. TCRdb's copy holds only in-frame clones and misses some; the assay was immunoSEQ multiplex PCR. The sample gives more than 140,000 clones, 9.7% of which show up once; 0.65% is in the top ten. Sample: central memory CD4+ T cells from blood. The receptors come from a woman aged 40 to 50 in good health.

This clone appeared a few times. The V call is TRBV12-5, the J call TRBJ1-1; 7 bases align to TRBD1. The J segment lost 3 bases and the V segment lost 1 base, leaving 5 bases of the junction unmatched. Germline V gene sequence: CDR1 LGHNT, CDR2 FRNRAP. There are 15 residues in the CDR3. The CDR3 is CASGLALTGDTEAFF. In DNA, the CDR3 is TGTGCTAGTGGTTTGGCCCTTACAGGGGACACTGAAGCTTTCTTT.

This clone has a count of ten or more. This chain joins TRBV20-1 and TRBJ2-2; D is undetermined. The CDR3 is 11 residues long. Germline-derived CDR1 and CDR2 are DFQATT and SNEGSKA (reference sequence). Trimming left V 7 bases short and J 7 bases short, with 10 bases between. The CDR3 loop is CSGALGGELFF. The CDR3 DNA reads as TGCAGTGGGGCCTTGGGCGGGGAGCTGTTTTTT.

This clone was seen more than once but under ten times. J is TRBJ2-4 and V is TRBV9, with TRBD2 as a possible D gene (5 bases). Trimming pared 0 bases from V and 5 bases from J, leaving 12 bases between. The CDR3 has 15 residues. Germline V CDR1 and CDR2: SGDLS, YYNGEE. This chain's CDR3 is CASSVGPGSENIQYF. CDR3 DNA: TGTGCCAGCAGCGTAGGGCCGGGGAGCGAAAACATTCAGTACTTC.

This clone was seen a few times. V is TRBV27 and J is TRBJ1-4; D remains unclear. V gave up 1 base and J gave up 4 bases, with 16 bases separating them. This CDR3 comprises 17 residues. Germline loops: CDR1 MNHEY, CDR2 SMNVEV (reference sequence). CDR3 DNA: TGTGCCAGCAGTTTATACGCCGGCGGTAAAATTAATGAAAAACTGTTTTTT. This encodes CASSLYAGGKINEKLFF.